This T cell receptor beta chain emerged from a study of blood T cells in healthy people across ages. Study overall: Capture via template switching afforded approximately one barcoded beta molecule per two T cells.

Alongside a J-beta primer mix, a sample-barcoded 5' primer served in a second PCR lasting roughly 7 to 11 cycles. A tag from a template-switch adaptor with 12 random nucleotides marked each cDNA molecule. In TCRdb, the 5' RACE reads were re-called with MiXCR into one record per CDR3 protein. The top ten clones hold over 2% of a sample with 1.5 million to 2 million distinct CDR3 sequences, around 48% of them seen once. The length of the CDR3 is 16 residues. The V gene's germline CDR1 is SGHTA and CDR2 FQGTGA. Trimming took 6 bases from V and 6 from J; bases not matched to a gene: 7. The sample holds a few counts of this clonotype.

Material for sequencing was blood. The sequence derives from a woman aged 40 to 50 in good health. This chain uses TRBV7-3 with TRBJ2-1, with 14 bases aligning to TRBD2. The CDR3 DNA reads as TGTGCCAGCAGTCCACTAGGGACTAGCGGGGGCAATGAGCAGTTCTTC. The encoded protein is CASSPLGTSGGNEQFF.